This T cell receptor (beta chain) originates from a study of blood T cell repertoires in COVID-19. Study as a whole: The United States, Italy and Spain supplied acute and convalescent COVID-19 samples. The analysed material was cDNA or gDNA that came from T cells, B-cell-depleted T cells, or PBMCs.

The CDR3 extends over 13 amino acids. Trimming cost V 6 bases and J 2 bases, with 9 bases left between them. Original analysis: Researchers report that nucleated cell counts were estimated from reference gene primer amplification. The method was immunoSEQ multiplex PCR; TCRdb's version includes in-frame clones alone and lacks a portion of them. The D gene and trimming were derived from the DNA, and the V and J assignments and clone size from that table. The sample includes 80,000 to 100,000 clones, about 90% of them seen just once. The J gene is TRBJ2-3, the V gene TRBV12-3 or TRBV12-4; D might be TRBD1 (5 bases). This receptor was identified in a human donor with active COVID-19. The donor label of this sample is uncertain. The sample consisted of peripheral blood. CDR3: CASRPRATDTQYF. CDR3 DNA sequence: TGTGCCAGCAGGCCCAGGGCCACAGATACGCAGTATTTT.